This T cell receptor (beta chain) emerged from a study of shared clonotypes between healthy human individuals. The CDR3 contains 14 residues. Germline CDR1 MNHEY, CDR2 SMNVEV (reference sequence). V shed 6 bases and J 6 bases; nucleotides not matched to a gene: 9. Running of the assay took place at deep level. Original methodology: Junction-only sequences produced by ImmunoSEQ had no quality scores, so filtering differed. Data came from immunoSEQ multiplex PCR; TCRdb stores just in-frame clones and leaves some out. Clonal size and the V and J genes are those of that table, whereas D and trimming came from the DNA. The sample has around 510,000 clones, about 96% seen once.

The clonotype comes from a woman aged 25 to 39 in good health. Sequences were obtained from naive CD4+ T cells sorted from blood. Subset specified: CD45RA+ positively selected. This chain uses TRBV27 with TRBJ2-7, with 9 bases lining up with TRBD1. The CDR3 bases are TGTGCCAGCAGGGGGACAGGGAAGCTGGGCGAGCAGTACTTC. It codes for CASRGTGKLGEQYF.